This section outlines one T cell receptor beta chain sequence together with its context. The data originate from a study of T cell responses to AZD1222 COVID-19 vaccine. The V gene lost 7 bases and the J gene lost 1 base, with 16 bases spanning the gap. CDR1 and CDR2 (germline): LNHDA, SQIVND (reference sequence). This CDR3 is built from 15 residues. Only in-frame clones appear in the TCRdb table, and some are missing; sequencing was by immunoSEQ multiplex PCR. The table has some 120,000 clones, 85% to 90% seen once; the top ten hold around 9.6%. The chain carries TRBV19 and TRBJ1-1; weak D call: TRBD1 (6 bases). This receptor was obtained from an adult in good health. The sample here was peripheral blood, taken on day 0 of AZD1222 vaccination. The CDR3 bases are TGTGCCAGTACCCTGCGGCAGGGGCGGAACACTGAAGCTTTCTTT. Translating it yields CASTLRQGRNTEAFF. Combining the CDR3 with reference TRBV19 and TRBJ1-1 gives the whole variable domain DGGITQSPKYLFRKEGQNVTLSCEQNLNHDAMYWYRQDPGQGLRLIYYSQIVNDFQKGDIAEGYSVSREKKESFPLTVTSAQKNPTAFYLCASTLRQGRNTEAFFGQGTRLTVV.